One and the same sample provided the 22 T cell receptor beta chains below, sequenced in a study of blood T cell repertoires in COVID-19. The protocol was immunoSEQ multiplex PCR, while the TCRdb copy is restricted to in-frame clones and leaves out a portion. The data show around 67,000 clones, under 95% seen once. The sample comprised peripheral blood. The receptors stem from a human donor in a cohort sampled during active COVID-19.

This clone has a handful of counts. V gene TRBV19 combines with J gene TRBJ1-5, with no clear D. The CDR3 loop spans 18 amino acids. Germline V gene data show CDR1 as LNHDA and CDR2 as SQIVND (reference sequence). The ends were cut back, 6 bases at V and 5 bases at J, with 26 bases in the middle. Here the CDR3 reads CASSLSPYSGSRYQPQHF. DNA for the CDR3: TGTGCCAGTAGCCTGAGTCCCTACTCCGGGTCAAGATATCAGCCCCAGCATTTT.

CDR3 region: CASSEWGGSNQPQHF. CDR3 in DNA: TGTGCCAGCAGTGAATGGGGGGGTAGCAATCAGCCCCAGCATTTT. The J gene is TRBJ1-5, the V gene TRBV6-1, with TRBD1 as a possible D gene (5 bases). The germline gives CDR1 MNHNS, CDR2 SASEGT. Trimming removed 2 bases from V and 0 bases from J, with 8 bases in between. The CDR3 has 15 amino acids.

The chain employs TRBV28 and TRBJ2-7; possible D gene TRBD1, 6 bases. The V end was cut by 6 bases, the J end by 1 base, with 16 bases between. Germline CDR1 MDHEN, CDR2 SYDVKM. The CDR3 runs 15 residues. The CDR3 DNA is TGTGCCAGCAGCCTGCAACAGGGACCTTCCTACGAGCAGTACTTC. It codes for CASSLQQGPSYEQYF.

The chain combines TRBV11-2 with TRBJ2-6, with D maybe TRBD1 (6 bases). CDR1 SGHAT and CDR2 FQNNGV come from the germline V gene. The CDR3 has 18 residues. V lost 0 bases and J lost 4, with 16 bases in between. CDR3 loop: CASSLDPHRAAGANVLTF. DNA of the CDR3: TGTGCCAGCAGCTTAGATCCCCACAGGGCGGCAGGGGCCAACGTCCTGACTTTC.

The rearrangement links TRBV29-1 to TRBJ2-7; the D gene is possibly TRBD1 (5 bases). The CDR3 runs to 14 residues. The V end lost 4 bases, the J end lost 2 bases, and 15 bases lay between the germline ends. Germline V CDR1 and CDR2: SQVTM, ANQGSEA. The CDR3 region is CSVVETALAYEQYF. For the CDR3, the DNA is TGCAGCGTTGTGGAGACAGCACTGGCCTACGAGCAGTACTTC.

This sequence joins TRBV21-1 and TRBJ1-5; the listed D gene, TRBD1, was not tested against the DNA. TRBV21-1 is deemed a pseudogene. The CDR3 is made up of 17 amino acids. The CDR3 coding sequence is TGTGCCAGCAGCCAAGAAAGACAGGGAGGTTGGAATCAGCCCCAGCATTTT. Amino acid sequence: CASSQERQGGWNQPQHF.

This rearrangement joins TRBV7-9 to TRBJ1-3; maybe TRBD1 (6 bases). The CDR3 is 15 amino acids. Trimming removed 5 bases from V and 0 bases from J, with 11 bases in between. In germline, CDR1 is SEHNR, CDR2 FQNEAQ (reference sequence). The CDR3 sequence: CASSRDRNSGNTIYF. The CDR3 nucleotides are TGTGCCAGCAGCCGAGACAGGAACTCTGGAAACACCATATATTTT.

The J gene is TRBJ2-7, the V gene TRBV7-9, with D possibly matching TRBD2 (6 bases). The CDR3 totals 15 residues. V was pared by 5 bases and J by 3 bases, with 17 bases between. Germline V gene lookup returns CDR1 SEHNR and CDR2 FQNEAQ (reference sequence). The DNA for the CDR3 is TGTGCCAGCAGCGATTCCCCGTCCGGGGGCTACGAGCAGTACTTC. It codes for CASSDSPSGGYEQYF. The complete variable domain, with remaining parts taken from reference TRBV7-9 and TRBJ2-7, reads DTGVSQNPRHKITKRGQNVTFRCDPISEHNRLYWYRQTLGQGPEFLTYFQNEAQLEKSRLLSDRFSAERPKGSFSTLEIQRTEQGDSAMYLCASSDSPSGGYEQYFGPGTRLTVT.

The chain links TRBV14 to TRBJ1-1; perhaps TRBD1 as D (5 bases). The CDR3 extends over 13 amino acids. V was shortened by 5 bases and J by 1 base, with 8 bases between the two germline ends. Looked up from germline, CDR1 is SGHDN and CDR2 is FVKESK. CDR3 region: CASSGGANTEAFF. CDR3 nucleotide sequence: TGTGCCAGCAGCGGCGGGGCGAACACTGAAGCTTTCTTT.

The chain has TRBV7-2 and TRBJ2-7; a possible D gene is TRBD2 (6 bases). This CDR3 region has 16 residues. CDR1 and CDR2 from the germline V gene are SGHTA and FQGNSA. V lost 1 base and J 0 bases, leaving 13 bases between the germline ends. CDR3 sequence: CASSLDVTRSSYEQYF. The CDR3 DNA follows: TGTGCCAGCAGCTTAGATGTGACTAGGAGCTCCTACGAGCAGTACTTC.

CDR3 sequence reads: CASIPPGGPLGEQYF. CDR3 DNA: TGTGCCAGCATTCCCCCCGGGGGTCCCCTCGGCGAGCAGTACTTC. The chain joins TRBV6-5 to TRBJ2-7; tentatively, D is TRBD2 (6 bases). There are 15 residues in the CDR3. Trimming removed 7 bases at V and 6 bases at J, with 22 bases between. Per the germline V gene, CDR1 is MNHEY and CDR2 is SVGAGI.

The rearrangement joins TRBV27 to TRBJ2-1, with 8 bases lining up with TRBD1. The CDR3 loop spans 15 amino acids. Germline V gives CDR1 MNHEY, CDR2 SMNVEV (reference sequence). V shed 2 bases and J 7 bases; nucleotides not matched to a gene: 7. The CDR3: CASSLGAGGMNEQFF. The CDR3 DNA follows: TGTGCCAGCAGTTTAGGGGCAGGGGGCATGAATGAGCAGTTCTTC.

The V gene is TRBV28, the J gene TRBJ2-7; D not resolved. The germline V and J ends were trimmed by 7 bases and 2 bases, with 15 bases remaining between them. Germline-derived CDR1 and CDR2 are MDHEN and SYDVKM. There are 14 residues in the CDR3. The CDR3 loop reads CASTPLFYPYEQYF. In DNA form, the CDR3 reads TGTGCCAGCACCCCCCTATTCTACCCCTACGAGCAGTACTTC.

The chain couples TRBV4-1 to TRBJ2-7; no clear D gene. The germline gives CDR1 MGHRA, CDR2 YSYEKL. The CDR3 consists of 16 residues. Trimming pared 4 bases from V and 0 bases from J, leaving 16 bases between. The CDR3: CASSPEVNWSSYEQYF. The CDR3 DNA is TGCGCCAGCAGCCCAGAGGTCAATTGGAGCTCCTACGAGCAGTACTTC.

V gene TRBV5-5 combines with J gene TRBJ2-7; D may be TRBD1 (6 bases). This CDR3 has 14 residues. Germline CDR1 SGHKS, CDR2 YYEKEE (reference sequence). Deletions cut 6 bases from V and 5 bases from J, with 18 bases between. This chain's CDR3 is CASIRTGIMDEQYF. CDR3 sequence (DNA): TGTGCCAGCATCCGAACAGGGATAATGGACGAGCAGTACTTC.

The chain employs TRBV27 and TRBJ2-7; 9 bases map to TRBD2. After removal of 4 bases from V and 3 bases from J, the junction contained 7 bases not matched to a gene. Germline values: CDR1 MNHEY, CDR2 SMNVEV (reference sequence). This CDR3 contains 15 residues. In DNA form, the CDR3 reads TGTGCCAGCAGTTCCTTAGCGGGGGCTCACTACGAGCAGTACTTC. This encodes CASSSLAGAHYEQYF.

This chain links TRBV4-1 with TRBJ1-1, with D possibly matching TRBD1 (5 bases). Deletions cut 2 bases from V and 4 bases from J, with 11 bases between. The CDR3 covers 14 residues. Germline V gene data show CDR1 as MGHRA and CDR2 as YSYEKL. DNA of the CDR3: TGCGCCAGCAGCCAAACCACAGGATCCACTGAAGCTTTCTTT. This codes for CASSQTTGSTEAFF.

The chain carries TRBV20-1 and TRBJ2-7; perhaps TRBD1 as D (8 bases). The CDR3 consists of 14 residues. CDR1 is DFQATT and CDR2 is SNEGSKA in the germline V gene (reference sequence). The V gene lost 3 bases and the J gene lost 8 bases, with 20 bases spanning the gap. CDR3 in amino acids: CSASWTGRDLKQYF. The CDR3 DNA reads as TGCAGTGCTAGTTGGACAGGGAGGGATCTGAAGCAGTACTTC.

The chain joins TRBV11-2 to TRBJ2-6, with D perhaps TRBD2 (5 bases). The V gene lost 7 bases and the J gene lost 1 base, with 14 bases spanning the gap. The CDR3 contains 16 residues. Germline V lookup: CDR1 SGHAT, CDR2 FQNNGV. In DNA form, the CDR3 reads TGTGCCAGCACGCCTACCCGGGGATCTGGGGCCAACGTCCTGACTTTC. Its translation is CASTPTRGSGANVLTF.

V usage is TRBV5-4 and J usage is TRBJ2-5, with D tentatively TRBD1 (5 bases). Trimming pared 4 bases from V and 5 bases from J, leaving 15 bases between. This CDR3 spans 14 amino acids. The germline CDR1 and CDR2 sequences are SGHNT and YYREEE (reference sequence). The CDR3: CASSPRIGVETQYF. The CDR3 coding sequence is TGTGCCAGCAGCCCTCGTATAGGGGTGGAGACCCAGTACTTC.

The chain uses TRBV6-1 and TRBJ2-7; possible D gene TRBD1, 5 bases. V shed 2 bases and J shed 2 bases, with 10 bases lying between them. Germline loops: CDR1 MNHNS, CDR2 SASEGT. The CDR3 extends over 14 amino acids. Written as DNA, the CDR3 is TGTGCCAGCAGTGAAAGGGGAAAGGCCTACGAGCAGTACTTC. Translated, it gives CASSERGKAYEQYF.

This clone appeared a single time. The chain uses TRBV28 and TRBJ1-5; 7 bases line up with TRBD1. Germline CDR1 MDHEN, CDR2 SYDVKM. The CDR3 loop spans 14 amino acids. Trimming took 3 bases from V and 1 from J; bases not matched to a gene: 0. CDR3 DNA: TGTGCCAGCAGTTTGACAGGGAGCAATCAGCCCCAGCATTTT. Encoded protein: CASSLTGSNQPQHF.